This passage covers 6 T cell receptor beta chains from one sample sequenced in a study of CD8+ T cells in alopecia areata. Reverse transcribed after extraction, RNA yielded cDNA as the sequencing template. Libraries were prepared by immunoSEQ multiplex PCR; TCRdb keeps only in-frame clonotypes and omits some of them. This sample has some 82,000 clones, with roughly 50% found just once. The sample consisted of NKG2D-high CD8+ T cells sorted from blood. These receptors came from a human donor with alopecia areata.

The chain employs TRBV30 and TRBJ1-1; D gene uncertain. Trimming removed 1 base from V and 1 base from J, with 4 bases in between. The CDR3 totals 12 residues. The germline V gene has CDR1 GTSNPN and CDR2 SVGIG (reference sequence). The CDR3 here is CAWSGPNTEAFF. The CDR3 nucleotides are TGTGCCTGGAGTGGACCGAACACTGAAGCTTTCTTT.

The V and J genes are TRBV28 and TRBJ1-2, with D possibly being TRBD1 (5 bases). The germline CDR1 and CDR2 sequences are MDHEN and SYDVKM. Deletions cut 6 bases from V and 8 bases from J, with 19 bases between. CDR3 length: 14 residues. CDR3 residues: CASSLPGQGFGYTF. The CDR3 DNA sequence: TGTGCCAGCAGCCTACCGGGCCAGGGTTTCGGCTACACCTTC.

The CDR3 DNA reads TGTGCCAGCAGGAGGTTCACAGATACGCAGTATTTT. It specifies CASRRFTDTQYF. This rearrangement joins TRBV27 to TRBJ2-3; no clear D. V lost 6 bases and J 2 bases, leaving 6 bases between the germline ends. This CDR3 region has 12 residues. The germline gives CDR1 MNHEY, CDR2 SMNVEV (reference sequence).

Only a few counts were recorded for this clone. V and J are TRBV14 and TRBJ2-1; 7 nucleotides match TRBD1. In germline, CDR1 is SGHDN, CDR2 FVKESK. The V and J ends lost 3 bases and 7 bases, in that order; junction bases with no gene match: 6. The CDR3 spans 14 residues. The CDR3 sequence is CASSHDRVGNEQFF. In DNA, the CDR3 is TGTGCCAGCAGCCATGACAGGGTCGGGAATGAGCAGTTCTTC.

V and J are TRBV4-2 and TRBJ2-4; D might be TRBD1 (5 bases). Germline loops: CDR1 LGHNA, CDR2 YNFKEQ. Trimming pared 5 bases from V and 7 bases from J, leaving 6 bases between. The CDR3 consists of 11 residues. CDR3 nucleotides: TGTGCCAGCAGCGCAGGGAACATTCAGTACTTC. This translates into CASSAGNIQYF.

CDR3 residues: CASWRNTEAFF. The CDR3 bases are TGTGCCAGCTGGAGAAACACTGAAGCTTTCTTT. This chain joins TRBV27 and TRBJ1-1; no clear D. This CDR3 has 11 residues. Trimming removed 8 bases from V and 2 bases from J, with 6 bases in between. Germline loops: CDR1 MNHEY, CDR2 SMNVEV (reference sequence).